One and the same sample provided the 4 T cell receptor beta chains below, sequenced in a study of T cell responses to AZD1222 COVID-19 vaccine. Assay: immunoSEQ multiplex PCR; the TCRdb copy retains only in-frame clones and omits some. Of 120,000 or so clones detected, 80% to 95% appear once; the ten largest clones hold around 0.96%. This sample comprised peripheral blood, obtained on day 0 of AZD1222 vaccination. The receptors stem from an adult in good health.

This clone has just a few counts. V usage is TRBV7-9 and J usage is TRBJ1-6, with a possible D match to TRBD1 (5 bases). Germline assignment: CDR1 SEHNR and CDR2 FQNEAQ (reference sequence). There are 17 residues in the CDR3. Trimming shortened V by 3 bases and J by 4 bases, and 16 bases separated the two germline ends. The CDR3 reads CASSLDPPGRYNSPLHF. For the CDR3, the DNA is TGTGCCAGCAGCTTGGATCCCCCGGGACGGTATAATTCACCCCTCCACTTT.

This chain connects TRBV4-2 to TRBJ1-4; D gene unclear. Per germline, CDR1 LGHNA and CDR2 YNFKEQ. The CDR3 is 14 amino acids. Deletions cut 1 base from V and 7 bases from J, with 10 bases between. The CDR3 spells CASSQGRLSEKLFF. The CDR3 nucleotides read TGTGCCAGCAGCCAAGGACGGCTTAGTGAAAAACTGTTTTTT.

This clone was observed once. CDR3 DNA sequence: TGTGCCAGCAGCTCTGACAGGGGAATTTACAATGAGCAGTTCTTC. This sequence encodes CASSSDRGIYNEQFF. The chain combines TRBV7-6 with TRBJ2-1; 8 nucleotides agree with TRBD1. This CDR3 is built from 15 residues. The junction had 6 bases not matched to a gene; V was cut back by 4 bases and J by 4 bases. Germline loops: CDR1 SGHVS, CDR2 FNYEAQ. The full variable domain, with the rest looked up from reference TRBV7-6 and TRBJ2-1, is GAGVSQSPRYKVTKRGQDVALRCDPISGHVSLYWYRQALGQGPEFLTYFNYEAQQDKSGLPNDRFSAERPEGSISTLTIQRTEQRDSAMYRCASSSDRGIYNEQFFGPGTRLTVL.

The CDR3 bases are TGTGCCAGCAGCCTGGGCGCCAGGATGAACACTGAAGCTTTCTTT. It is translated as CASSLGARMNTEAFF. The chain joins TRBV7-8 to TRBJ1-1; D gene uncertain. In germline, CDR1 is SGHVS, CDR2 FQNEAQ. The V end was cut by 5 bases, the J end by 0 bases, with 13 bases between. The length of the CDR3 is 15 residues.